The rows below give T cell receptor beta chains drawn from one sample of a study of T-cell reconstitution after alpha-beta-depleted transplantation in children. TCRdb independently ran MiXCR on the PCR reads; one entry per CDR3 protein. The data contain around 340,000 distinct CDR3 sequences, about 14% of them singletons. Sample: PBMCs, taken from the stem cell graft. These receptors originate from a human donor who donated a stem cell graft to a child with Fanconi anemia. The CDR3 runs from the conserved cysteine through the conserved F or W. A D gene is named only where the DNA matches it firmly. Not every row has a clone size; where given, it reads once, few, many or a size class.

J	size	V	D	CDR3	DNA
TRBJ2-3	.	TRBV28	.	CASSPRGTQYF	TGTGCCAGCAGTCCCCGGGGGACGCAGTATTTT
TRBJ1-3	.	TRBV9	TRBD1	CASSVQGADTIYF	TGTGCCAGCAGCGTTCAGGGGGCTGACACCATATATTTT
TRBJ2-5	few	TRBV7-2	.	CASSLQYSQETQYF	TGTGCCAGCAGTCTACAATATTCCCAAGAGACCCAGTACTTC
TRBJ2-4	many	TRBV5-1	.	CASSSLGTFQYF	TGCGCCAGCAGCTCCCTAGGGACTTTTCAGTACTTC
TRBJ2-1	many	TRBV29-1	.	CSTLTNEQFF	TGCAGCACCCTGACGAATGAGCAGTTCTTC
TRBJ1-2	many	TRBV20-1	.	CSARDSVGYGYTF	TGCAGTGCTAGAGATTCGGTGGGCTATGGCTACACCTTC
TRBJ2-2	.	TRBV6-2/TRBV6-3	.	CASSLLYGELFF	TGTGCCAGCAGTCTCCTATACGGGGAGCTGTTTTTT
TRBJ1-2	many	TRBV29-1	TRBD1	CSITDRGNYGYTF	TGCAGCATTACTGACAGGGGAAACTATGGCTACACCTTC
TRBJ1-3	few	TRBV5-8	TRBD1	CASSLMTGRNTIYF	TGTGCCAGCAGCTTGATGACAGGGAGAAACACCATATATTTT
TRBJ1-1	few	TRBV5-1	.	CASAKGAEDTEAFF	TGCGCCAGCGCTAAAGGGGCGGAGGACACTGAAGCTTTCTTT
TRBJ1-2	few	TRBV11-2	.	CASSPWTEGYTF	TGTGCCAGCAGCCCGTGGACCGAGGGCTACACCTTC
TRBJ2-5	.	TRBV11-2	.	CASSLDWGGETQYF	TGTGCCAGCAGCTTGGACTGGGGTGGGGAGACCCAGTACTTC
TRBJ1-5	few	TRBV20-1	TRBD1	CSATSGTDNQPQHF	TGCAGTGCTACCTCCGGGACAGACAATCAGCCCCAGCATTTT
TRBJ2-3	many	TRBV2	.	CASTDPDVTSTDTQYF	TGTGCCAGCACCGACCCGGACGTAACTAGCACAGATACGCAGTATTTT
TRBJ1-1	few	TRBV9	TRBD1	CASSARDSNTEAFF	TGTGCCAGCAGCGCCCGGGACAGCAACACTGAAGCTTTCTTT
TRBJ1-1	.	TRBV5-5	TRBD1	CASSWGRTGGGEAFF	TGTGCCAGCAGCTGGGGCCGGACAGGGGGAGGTGAAGCTTTCTTT
TRBJ2-2	.	TRBV5-5	.	CASSSSGPVNTGELFF	TGTGCCAGCAGCTCGTCAGGGCCTGTGAACACCGGGGAGCTGTTTTTT
TRBJ1-5	few	TRBV4-3	.	CASSQNPGGQPQHF	TGCGCCAGCAGCCAAAACCCGGGGGGTCAGCCCCAGCATTTT
TRBJ1-5	many	TRBV5-1	.	CASSLVDATGPQHF	TGCGCCAGCAGCTTGGTCGACGCCACCGGGCCCCAGCATTTT
TRBJ2-5	many	TRBV11-2	.	CASSLSKGQRRGLGETQYF	TGTGCCAGCAGCTTAAGCAAAGGACAGCGAAGAGGACTAGGAGAGACCCAGTACTTC
TRBJ2-1	few	TRBV19	.	CASSIFGQGQQFF	TGTGCCAGTAGTATTTTCGGGCAAGGGCAGCAGTTCTTC
TRBJ2-2	.	TRBV5-1	.	CASSVSLANTGELFF	TGCGCCAGCAGCGTGAGTTTAGCGAACACCGGGGAGCTGTTTTTT
TRBJ2-6	.	TRBV6-1	TRBD1	CASSPRGQGGANVLTF	TGTGCCAGCAGTCCCCGCGGACAGGGAGGGGCCAACGTCCTGACTTTC